Below are 30 T cell receptor beta chains sequenced from a single sample in a study of blood T cell repertoires in COVID-19. Assay: immunoSEQ multiplex PCR; the TCRdb copy retains only in-frame clones and omits some. The sample consists of approximately 270,000 clones, roughly nine tenths of them appearing once. Input material: peripheral blood. Source of these receptors: a man in his forties with active or convalescent COVID-19.

The J gene is TRBJ2-1, the V gene TRBV27, with D perhaps TRBD2 (6 bases). Trimming took off 5 bases at V and 6 bases at J, with 26 bases between the two ends. The germline V gene has CDR1 MNHEY and CDR2 SMNVEV (reference sequence). This CDR3 region has 18 residues. CDR3 in amino acids: CASSGRLRPGLNSNEQFF. In nucleotides, the CDR3 is TGTGCCAGCAGTGGTAGGTTGAGACCGGGACTTAACTCCAATGAGCAGTTCTTC.

The gene calls are TRBV6-5 and TRBJ1-1; possibly TRBD1 for D (5 bases). Germline V gene data show CDR1 as MNHEY and CDR2 as SVGAGI. With 5 bases removed from V and 6 bases from J, the gap between germline ends came to 13 bases. The CDR3 extends over 13 amino acids. The CDR3 sequence: CASSPGDLPEAFF. The CDR3 DNA follows: TGTGCCAGCAGTCCGGGGGATCTACCTGAAGCTTTCTTT.

V and J are TRBV6-4 and TRBJ2-1, with D maybe TRBD1 (5 bases). Trimming stripped 8 bases from V and 7 bases from J, with 15 bases between. Germline CDR1 MRHNA, CDR2 SNTAGT. The CDR3 totals 13 residues. The CDR3 region is CASSGQGGNEQFF. CDR3 sequence (DNA): TGTGCCAGCTCCGGGCAGGGCGGAAATGAGCAGTTCTTC.

V gene TRBV6-2 or TRBV6-3 combines with J gene TRBJ1-2; 10 bases fit TRBD1. CDR1 MNHEY and CDR2 SVGEGT come from the germline V gene. V lost 6 bases, J lost 8 bases, and 12 bases stayed unmatched. This CDR3 is 15 amino acids long. The CDR3, as DNA: TGTGCCAGCAGCCCCCGACAGGGGGCCTTTGGGGGCTACACCTTC. Encoded protein: CASSPRQGAFGGYTF.

This clone was counted a few times. The genes are TRBV27 and TRBJ2-4, with D perhaps TRBD1 (6 bases). V dropped 3 bases and J dropped 6 bases, with 27 bases sitting between them. Germline loops: CDR1 MNHEY, CDR2 SMNVEV (reference sequence). The CDR3 has 19 residues. DNA for the CDR3: TGTGCCAGCAGTTTTTCCCCATCATCCGGGACATCATATCGAAACATTCAGTACTTC. Amino acids: CASSFSPSSGTSYRNIQYF.

The rearrangement joins TRBV6-5 to TRBJ2-1; 8 bases align to TRBD1. Trimming at V came to 6 bases and at J to 5 bases, leaving 6 bases not matched to a gene. Germline V CDR1 and CDR2: MNHEY, SVGAGI. The CDR3 extends over 14 amino acids. CDR3: CASRQGVIDNEQFF. DNA of the CDR3: TGTGCCAGCAGACAGGGGGTGATTGACAATGAGCAGTTCTTC.

V is TRBV7-2 and J is TRBJ1-4, with 7 bases lining up with TRBD1. This CDR3 has 14 amino acids. J gave up 7 bases and V 4 bases, and 6 bases lay outside the gene matches. Per germline, CDR1 SGHTA and CDR2 FQGNSA. The CDR3 sequence: CASSSGTAFEKLFF. DNA of the CDR3: TGTGCCAGCAGCTCCGGGACAGCCTTTGAAAAACTGTTTTTT.

This chain connects TRBV5-4 to TRBJ1-6; tentative D call: TRBD1 (6 bases). Germline V CDR1 and CDR2: SGHNT, YYREEE (reference sequence). V was trimmed by 4 bases and J by 8 bases, leaving 16 bases between them. The CDR3 consists of 15 residues. The chain's CDR3 is CASSLDPQGHSPLHF. The DNA of the CDR3 is TGTGCCAGCAGCCTGGACCCGCAGGGGCATTCACCCCTCCACTTT.

The chain couples TRBV4-1 to TRBJ2-1; 7 positions agree with TRBD2. CDR3 length equals 13 residues. The junction had 3 bases not matched to a gene; V was cut back by 1 base and J by 9 bases. Germline values: CDR1 MGHRA, CDR2 YSYEKL. CDR3 amino acids: CASSQGASGEQFF. The CDR3 nucleotides are TGCGCCAGCAGCCAAGGCGCTAGCGGTGAGCAGTTCTTC.

This chain joins TRBV10-1 and TRBJ2-2, with D tentatively TRBD1 (6 bases). Germline V CDR1 and CDR2: WNHNN, SYGVQD (reference sequence). The CDR3 covers 14 residues. Between the trimmed V and J ends, which lost 4 bases and 6 bases, there was a span of 12 bases. This chain's CDR3 is CASSANRVAGELFF. As DNA, the CDR3 is TGCGCCAGCAGTGCGAACAGGGTTGCCGGGGAGCTGTTTTTT.

V and J are TRBV24-1 and TRBJ2-1, with 9 nucleotides matching TRBD1. Germline values: CDR1 KGHDR, CDR2 SFDVKD. The trim removed 3 bases at V and 4 bases at J, leaving 9 bases unmatched. This CDR3 is 17 amino acids long. CDR3 in DNA: TGTGCCACCAGTGATCCTCCGGGACAGGGTGCTTACAATGAGCAGTTCTTC. It yields the protein CATSDPPGQGAYNEQFF.

The J gene is TRBJ1-2, the V gene TRBV29-1, with 8 bases lining up with TRBD1. The trim removed 4 bases at V and 8 bases at J, leaving 9 bases unmatched. The CDR3 is 13 amino acids. The V gene's germline CDR1 is SQVTM and CDR2 ANQGSEA. The CDR3 nucleotides read TGCAGCGTTGGTTTCCAGGGGGCGGAAGGCTACACCTTC. This translates into CSVGFQGAEGYTF.

The chain uses TRBV11-2 and TRBJ2-7, with D perhaps matching TRBD1 (5 bases). The CDR3 length is 15 residues. Germline V CDR1 and CDR2: SGHAT, FQNNGV. Trimming pared 5 bases from V and 3 bases from J, leaving 17 bases between. CDR3: CASSQSRQLIYEQYF. The CDR3 DNA reads as TGTGCCAGCAGCCAGTCCCGACAGTTGATCTACGAGCAGTACTTC.

This clone was counted once. This sample includes further DNA sequences coding for the same CDR3. This chain links TRBV5-1 with TRBJ1-1; D is unclear. V lost 2 bases and J lost 1, with 6 bases in between. The CDR3 is made up of 13 amino acids. CDR1 and CDR2 from the germline V gene are SGHRS and YFSETQ. The CDR3 loop reads CASSFTENTEAFF. CDR3 DNA sequence: TGCGCCAGCAGCTTTACAGAGAACACTGAAGCTTTCTTT.

The chain has TRBV3-1 (or the pseudogene TRBV3-2) and TRBJ2-1; D call uncertain. In germline, CDR1 is LGHDT, CDR2 YNNKEL (reference sequence). This CDR3 is 12 amino acids long. Deletions cut 6 bases from V and 4 bases from J, with 7 bases between. Written as DNA, the CDR3 is TGTGCCAGCAGTCTAACTTACAATGAGCAGTTCTTC. This gives the protein CASSLTYNEQFF.

V and J are TRBV5-4 and TRBJ1-2; 10 nucleotides align to TRBD1. The V and J ends lost 4 bases and 8 bases, in that order; junction bases with no gene match: 5. From germline, CDR1 is SGHNT and CDR2 YYREEE (reference sequence). CDR3 size: 13 residues. Here the CDR3 reads CASSGQGEQGYTF. Here the CDR3 DNA reads TGTGCCAGCAGCGGACAGGGGGAGCAGGGCTACACCTTC.

The gene calls are TRBV7-6 and TRBJ2-7, with 9 bases identical to TRBD2. CDR3 size: 16 residues. Trimming took 1 base from V and 4 from J; bases not matched to a gene: 8. CDR1 is SGHVS and CDR2 is FNYEAQ in the germline V gene. This CDR3 reads CASSLGGIAGAYEQYF. The CDR3 DNA follows: TGTGCCAGCAGCTTAGGTGGAATAGCGGGAGCTTACGAGCAGTACTTC.

This chain joins TRBV11-2 and TRBJ2-1; 11 positions match TRBD2. Germline V gene lookup returns CDR1 SGHAT and CDR2 FQNNGV. J lost 3 bases, V lost 5 bases, and 6 bases had no gene match. The CDR3 spans 16 residues. For the CDR3, the DNA is TGTGCCAGCAGCCCGAGACTAGCGGGGATCTACAATGAGCAGTTCTTC. This sequence encodes CASSPRLAGIYNEQFF.

This chain connects TRBV5-1 to TRBJ2-2, with 10 bases lining up with TRBD2. Germline values: CDR1 SGHRS, CDR2 YFSETQ. The CDR3 is made up of 15 amino acids. The V segment lost 6 bases and the J segment 1 base; nucleotides outside the gene matches: 3. The CDR3 is CASTRLAGNTGELFF. In nucleotides, the CDR3 is TGCGCCAGCACTCGACTAGCGGGGAACACCGGGGAGCTGTTTTTT.

This chain joins TRBV6-1 and TRBJ2-1, with 9 bases identical to TRBD2. The CDR3 contains 16 residues. CDR1 and CDR2 from the germline V gene are MNHNS and SASEGT. The trim removed 0 bases at V and 7 bases at J, leaving 7 bases unmatched. CDR3 in amino acids: CASSEADAGGPNEQFF. The CDR3 DNA reads as TGTGCCAGCAGTGAAGCAGACGCGGGAGGGCCTAATGAGCAGTTCTTC.

The J gene is TRBJ1-1, the V gene TRBV13; TRBD1 is a possible D gene (6 bases). The V gene's germline CDR1 is PRHDT and CDR2 FYEKMQ (reference sequence). V shed 5 bases and J shed 1 base, with 17 bases lying between them. The CDR3 is 16 amino acids. The CDR3 loop is CASSPPKGEKNTEAFF. The CDR3 bases are TGTGCCAGCAGCCCGCCAAAGGGGGAAAAGAACACTGAAGCTTTCTTT.

The J gene is TRBJ2-1, the V gene TRBV30, with D perhaps matching TRBD1 (5 bases). The germline V gene has CDR1 GTSNPN and CDR2 SVGIG (reference sequence). The CDR3 runs to 13 residues. The ends were cut back, 4 bases at V and 8 bases at J, with 15 bases in the middle. DNA for the CDR3: TGTGCCTGGACCCTCACAGGTCGGTATGAGCAGTTCTTC. Its protein is CAWTLTGRYEQFF. Full variable domain (rest looked up from reference TRBV30 and TRBJ2-1): SQTIHQWPATLVQPVGSPLSLECTVEGTSNPNLYWYRQAAGRGLQLLFYSVGIGQISSEVPQNLSASRPQDRQFILSSKKLLLSDSGFYLCAWTLTGRYEQFFGPGTRLTVL.

The rearrangement uses TRBV7-6 and TRBJ1-2; 8 bases line up with TRBD1. From germline, CDR1 is SGHVS and CDR2 FNYEAQ. The CDR3 extends over 14 amino acids. V lost 5 bases to trimming and J lost 4 bases; unmatched junction nucleotides: 6. In nucleotides, the CDR3 is TGTGCCAGCAGCCCAGGGGGCGCTGGCTATGGCTACACCTTC. It translates to CASSPGGAGYGYTF.

CDR3 loop: CASSQEGWGLIEDEQFF. CDR3 in DNA: TGTGCCAGCAGCCAAGAAGGGTGGGGCCTAATAGAGGATGAGCAGTTCTTC. The gene calls are TRBV3-1 (or the pseudogene TRBV3-2) and TRBJ2-1, with D perhaps matching TRBD1 (5 bases). The germline gives CDR1 LGHDT, CDR2 YNNKEL (reference sequence). The CDR3 consists of 17 residues. V was shortened by 0 bases and J by 8 bases, with 20 bases between the two germline ends.

This clone was detected once. The chain uses TRBV9 and TRBJ2-2, with TRBD2 matching over 7 bases. V gave up 2 bases and J gave up 5 bases; unmatched junction bases: 12. Germline V gene data show CDR1 as SGDLS and CDR2 as YYNGEE. There are 17 residues in the CDR3. This CDR3 reads CASSVGQGGKKTGELFF. The DNA for the CDR3 is TGTGCCAGCAGCGTCGGGCAGGGAGGGAAGAAAACCGGGGAGCTGTTTTTT.

The V and J genes are TRBV19 and TRBJ1-2; TRBD1 aligns across 8 bases. Germline CDR1 reads LNHDA; CDR2 reads SQIVND (reference sequence). The CDR3 spans 16 residues. Trimming cost V 3 bases and J 2 bases; bases outside gene matches: 8. The CDR3 spells CASSIAQWTGNYGYTF. In DNA, the CDR3 is TGTGCCAGTAGTATTGCCCAATGGACAGGGAACTATGGCTACACCTTC.

The chain couples TRBV6-6 to TRBJ2-7; 8 nucleotides line up with TRBD1. The V gene end was trimmed by 0 bases and the J gene end by 6 bases; junction bases not matched to a gene: 7. Germline-derived CDR1 and CDR2 are MNHNY and SVGAGI (reference sequence). The CDR3 is made up of 15 amino acids. The CDR3 region has the DNA TGTGCCAGCAGTTACTCCCAGACAGGGGTCCCCGAGCAGTACTTC. Amino acid sequence: CASSYSQTGVPEQYF.

The gene calls are TRBV18 and TRBJ1-3; 7 nucleotides line up with TRBD1. The length of the CDR3 is 17 residues. Germline V gene lookup returns CDR1 KGHSH and CDR2 LQKENI. V was clipped by 3 bases and J by 4 bases; unmatched bases: 12. As DNA, the CDR3 is TGTGCCAGCTCACCCTACGCGGTAGGGACAGAGGGAAACACCATATATTTT. It encodes CASSPYAVGTEGNTIYF.

V is TRBV7-9 and J is TRBJ1-2; D possibly corresponds to TRBD1 (5 bases). The CDR3 is 14 residues long. CDR1 SEHNR and CDR2 FQNEAQ come from the germline V gene (reference sequence). V shed 4 bases and J shed 14 bases, with 23 bases lying between them. The CDR3 reads CASSSQGLVMTGTF. The CDR3 DNA reads TGTGCCAGCAGCTCCCAGGGACTTGTTATGACGGGGACCTTC.

This sequence joins TRBV4-2 and TRBJ2-1, with D possibly matching TRBD2 (6 bases). CDR3 length equals 19 residues. Germline CDR1 LGHNA, CDR2 YNFKEQ. V was cut by 2 bases and J by 7 bases, with 27 bases left in between. The CDR3 region is CASSQRVGARELPRNEQFF. The CDR3 nucleotides read TGTGCCAGCAGCCAAAGGGTTGGAGCGCGGGAACTCCCCAGGAATGAGCAGTTCTTC.